This T cell receptor beta chain emerged from a study of T cell repertoires in cytomegalovirus infection. Overall study: HLA-B-restricted CMV epitopes that are well studied were used alongside recently identified HLA-C-restricted ones. Both CMV infection and a matching HLA type were indicated by public TCR beta signatures. Study results and limitations: Summed frequency of public TCR beta families distinguished CMV carriers with the relevant HLA. What dominated the ex vivo response were HLA-C-restricted CMV-specific TCR beta clonotypes.

J was trimmed by 4 bases and V by 8 bases; bases with no gene match: 11. The CDR3 spans 15 residues. Germline CDR1 reads SGHVS; CDR2 reads FQNEAQ. This clonotype turned up a few times. Its antigen remains unknown. TCRdb itself ran the reads through MiXCR, one entry per CDR3 protein. Here the sample spans a few hundred thousand distinct CDR3 sequences, 33% being singletons. This clonotype originated in a human donor in good health (CMV status not recorded). Some clones in this sample may be carry-over from other donors' samples. The V gene is TRBV7-8, the J gene TRBJ2-7; 10 nucleotides line up with TRBD2. The sequencing used cultured PBMCs, collected from culture after CMV antigen stimulation. This chain's CDR3 is CASGLGLAGVYEQYF. The CDR3 coding sequence is TGTGCCAGCGGACTTGGGCTAGCGGGAGTTTACGAGCAGTACTTC.